The sequence of this T cell receptor beta chain was determined in a study of cytomegalovirus exposure and HLA in healthy donors. In the study overall: HLA-typed donors were the source of about 85 million unique TCRs, which an early data release held. Study-wide findings and caveats: The classifier was said to identify cytomegalovirus status with high specificity and sensitivity.

A multiplex PCR was run with 60 Vbeta primers and 13 Jbeta primers. Produced via immunoSEQ multiplex PCR; TCRdb's table is partial and in-frame only. In the table there are about 190,000 clones, around 90% of which are singletons. Donors were ostensibly healthy at sampling, although undocumented immune exposures were probable. Points on this clone: The antigen remains unidentified.

The CDR3 extends over 17 amino acids. V dropped 4 bases and J dropped 0 bases, with 18 bases sitting between them. CDR1 is MNHNS and CDR2 is SASEGT in the germline V gene. V is TRBV6-1 and J is TRBJ1-2; D might be TRBD1 (6 bases). This TCR was sampled from a woman under 30 in good health and CMV-seronegative. Sequencing used PBMCs. CDR3 residues: CASSVSAGTNTNYGYTF. CDR3 DNA sequence: TGTGCCAGCAGTGTTTCCGCTGGGACAAATACTAACTATGGCTACACCTTC.